This is a list of T cell receptor beta chains from one sample in a study of a mutant IDH1 vaccine in newly diagnosed glioma. The repertoire was sequenced with immunoSEQ multiplex PCR; TCRdb's copy has only in-frame clones and lacks some. The sample shows tens of thousands of clones, more than 70% of them seen only once. Antigens for these TCRs are unknown. Material: PBMCs, obtained from a glioma patient whose treatment included an IDH1 peptide vaccine. These receptors all stem from a woman in her forties or fifties with glioma. CDR3s include the opening cysteine and the closing phenylalanine or tryptophan. The D gene is left open where the match is weak. Some rows have no size entry. The others give once, few or many, or a class for an expanded clone.

>TRBV2|TRBD1|TRBJ2-2|-
TGTGCCAGCAGTTCGACAGGGGGCCGAAACACCGGGGAGCTGTTTTTT
CASSSTGGRNTGELFF
>TRBV7-6|-|TRBJ2-1|-
TGTGCCAGCAGCTTGTCAGCGGGCAGCTCCTACAATGAGCAGTTCTTC
CASSLSAGSSYNEQFF
>TRBV30|TRBD1|TRBJ1-2|-
TGTGCCTGGAGTGCACAGGGGGCTCTTTTGGGAGGCTACACCTTC
CAWSAQGALLGGYTF
>TRBV10-3|-|TRBJ2-2|-
TGTGCCATCAGGAACCAGGGGACCGGGGAGCTGTTTTTT
CAIRNQGTGELFF
>TRBV7-9|-|TRBJ2-1|-
TGTGCCAGCAGCTCCAACCAAGGACAGCGGGAGTTCTTC
CASSSNQGQREFF
>TRBV6-1|TRBD2|TRBJ2-7|-
TGTGCCAGCAGTGAGAGCGGGACTAGCGCCTACGAGCAGTACTTC
CASSESGTSAYEQYF
>TRBV7-3|TRBD1|TRBJ1-5|-
TGTGCCAGCAGCGCGACAGGGCGGAATCAGCCCCAGCATTTT
CASSATGRNQPQHF
>TRBV9|-|TRBJ2-5|-
TGTGCCAGCAGCGTAGGAAGCGGGGAGACCCAGTACTTC
CASSVGSGETQYF
>TRBV6-6|TRBD2|TRBJ2-1|-
TGTGCCAGCAGTTACGGACTAGCGGGAAACAATGAGCAGTTCTTC
CASSYGLAGNNEQFF
>TRBV10-3|-|TRBJ2-2|-
TGTGCCATCAGTGAGGGGGCGGCCGGGGAGCTGTTTTTT
CAISEGAAGELFF
>TRBV19|TRBD2|TRBJ2-7|-
TGTGCCAGTAGTATAGATCGGACTAGCGGTGAGATCTCCGAGCAGTACTTC
CASSIDRTSGEISEQYF
>TRBV6-1|-|TRBJ1-5|-
TGTGCCAGCAGGGGGGTGAGCAATCAGCCCCAGCATTTT
CASRGVSNQPQHF
>TRBV5-1|-|TRBJ2-3|-
TGCGCCAGCAGCTTGGAGGGATGGGGGACAGATACGCAGTATTTT
CASSLEGWGTDTQYF
>TRBV28|-|TRBJ2-7|-
TGTGCCAGCAGTTTAGCCAGGGGAAGCTCCTACGAGCAGTACTTC
CASSLARGSSYEQYF
>TRBV5-4|-|TRBJ1-1|few
TGTGCCAGCAGCTTGGACGGTACGAACACTGAAGCTTTCTTT
CASSLDGTNTEAFF
>TRBV13|TRBD1|TRBJ2-7|-
TGTGCCAGCAGCTCGACAGGGAATATCTACGAGCAGTACTTC
CASSSTGNIYEQYF